The subject of this entry is one T cell receptor beta chain. The specificity of this receptor is unknown. Qualities for individual bases were not recorded, and no much larger clone is one base off. V is shortened by 3 bases, J by 6 bases, and the region joining them spans 6 bases. The germline V gene (reference sequence) yields DFQATT for CDR1 and SNEGSKA for CDR2. The CDR3 goes from the cysteine to the phenylalanine over 11 residues. This entry keeps only the CDR3 DNA: 33 bases, framed from base 1. The source of the sample is a study of CD8 T cells in ankylosing spondylitis (dated by TCRdb to the late 2010s). About the investigation overall: T cell receptor beta repertoires were profiled in healthy donors and ankylosing spondylitis patients so that disease-linked TCR variants could be found. Peripheral blood samples were taken, and synovial fluid was additionally collected from ankylosing spondylitis patients. In total, the full study cohort was made up of some 110 healthy donors and 25 to 30 ankylosing spondylitis patients. Overall results and qualifications from the work: The disease-linked clones showed a CD8+ phenotype and occurred at relatively low frequencies in peripheral blood. Some motif variants had previously been reported in the synovial fluid and blood of reactive arthritis patients, which suggests shared mechanisms of disease initiation. The disease-linked clones were reported to be significantly enriched in matched synovial fluid samples from ankylosing spondylitis patients. Blood from ankylosing spondylitis patients appeared to be characterized by a TCR beta motif composed of about eight highly homologous amino acid variants.

The sequencer was an Illumina HiSeq 2500. Quantitative 5'-RACE with molecular barcodes was the method used to prepare the TCR beta libraries. Turning to the authors' computational methods: A new computational method based on a probabilistic model of VDJ rearrangement was used to identify disease-linked TCR variants. The raw public data were reprocessed by TCRdb itself: fastp quality trimming at Q25, MiXCR clonotype calling, in-frame beta chains only. Rows with a matching CDR3 protein are joined into one entry that keeps the most common DNA and genes. Clone size and V and J calls follow TCRdb, not the original study. For this sample the table gives around 250,000 distinct CDR3 sequences, of which approximately 11% were detected only once. Around 6.5% of the sample lies in the top ten.

This clonotype originated in a male donor with ankylosing spondylitis or in good health (not recorded which). The receptor chain draws on TRBV20-1 and TRBJ2-1; the D gene cannot be named for sure. Source material: blood, either unsorted or a sorted T cell fraction (not recorded which). The CDR3 here reads CSARMGNEQFF. The DNA reads as follows: TGCAGTGCTAGGATGGGCAATGAGCAGTTCTTC.